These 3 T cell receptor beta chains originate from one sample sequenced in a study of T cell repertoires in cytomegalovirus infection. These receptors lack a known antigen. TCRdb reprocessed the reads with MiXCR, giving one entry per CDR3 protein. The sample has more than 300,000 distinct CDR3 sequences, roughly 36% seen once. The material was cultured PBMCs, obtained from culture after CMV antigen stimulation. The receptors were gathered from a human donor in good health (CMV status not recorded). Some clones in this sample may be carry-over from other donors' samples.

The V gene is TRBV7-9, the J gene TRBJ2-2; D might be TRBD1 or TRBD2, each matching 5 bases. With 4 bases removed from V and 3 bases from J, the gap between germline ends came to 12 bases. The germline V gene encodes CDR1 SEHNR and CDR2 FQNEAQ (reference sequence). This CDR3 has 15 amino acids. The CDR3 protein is CASSWKGRHTGELFF. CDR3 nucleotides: TGTGCCAGCAGCTGGAAGGGACGGCACACCGGGGAGCTGTTTTTT.

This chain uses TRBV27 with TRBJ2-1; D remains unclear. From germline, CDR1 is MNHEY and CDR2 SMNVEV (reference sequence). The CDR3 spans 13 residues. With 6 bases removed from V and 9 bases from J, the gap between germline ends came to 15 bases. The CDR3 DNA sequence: TGTGCCAGCAGCACCTCGCTGGTCGGTGAGCAGTTCTTC. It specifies CASSTSLVGEQFF.

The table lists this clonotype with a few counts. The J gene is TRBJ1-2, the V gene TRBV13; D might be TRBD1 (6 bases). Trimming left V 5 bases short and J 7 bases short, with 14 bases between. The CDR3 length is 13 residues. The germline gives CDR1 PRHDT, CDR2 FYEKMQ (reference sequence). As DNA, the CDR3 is TGTGCCAGCAGCCAAGACAGGTCTCGTGGCTACACCTTC. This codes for CASSQDRSRGYTF.